These 14 T cell receptor beta chains were sequenced from one sample in a study of vaccination effects on CD4 cells after COVID-19. Around day 10 of culture, CD4+ T cells were separated out. Antigens of these TCRs are unknown. Assay: immunoSEQ multiplex PCR; the TCRdb copy retains only in-frame clones and omits some. The sample lists about 66,000 clones, under 85% seen once, with roughly a quarter in the top ten. This specimen consisted of CD4+ T cells from PBMCs cultured without peptide, obtained before COVID-19 vaccination. All receptors come from a human donor who had a prior SARS-CoV-2 infection.

The chain joins TRBV2 to TRBJ1-2, with a tentative D call TRBD1 (5 bases). Trimming pared 4 bases from V and 2 bases from J, leaving 5 bases between. The CDR3 is 12 residues long. Germline CDR1 SNHLY, CDR2 FYNNEI. CDR3 sequence (DNA): TGTGCCAGCAGTGGGGGGAACTATGGCTACACCTTC. This encodes CASSGGNYGYTF.

The CDR3 protein is CASSYSRGEPYEQYF. The CDR3 coding sequence is TGTGCCAGCAGTTACTCAAGGGGCGAGCCCTACGAGCAGTACTTC. V gene TRBV6-6 combines with J gene TRBJ2-7; D possibly corresponds to TRBD1 (5 bases). The CDR3 is made up of 15 amino acids. Germline CDR1 MNHNY, CDR2 SVGAGI (reference sequence). V lost 0 bases and J lost 2, with 11 bases in between.

The chain uses TRBV6-5 and TRBJ1-1; D ambiguous. The CDR3 covers 12 residues. Germline V gene data show CDR1 as MNHEY and CDR2 as SVGAGI. The V gene lost 6 bases and the J gene lost 4 bases, with 9 bases spanning the gap. DNA of the CDR3: TGTGCCAGCAGATGGAGTTTCACTGAAGCTTTCTTT. The encoded protein is CASRWSFTEAFF.

This clone has just one count. The rearrangement joins TRBV3-1 (or the pseudogene TRBV3-2) to TRBJ2-5; D not certain. CDR1 is LGHDT, CDR2 YNNKEL, per germline (reference sequence). V was trimmed by 2 bases and J by 7 bases, leaving 14 bases between them. CDR3 length equals 14 residues. The CDR3 region has the DNA TGTGCCAGCAGCCAAACCTGGACCCGCGGGACCCAGTACTTC. This sequence encodes CASSQTWTRGTQYF.

This clone came up a few times. The rearrangement uses TRBV19 and TRBJ1-2, with 9 bases aligning to TRBD1. V lost 2 bases to trimming and J lost 7 bases; unmatched junction nucleotides: 5. Germline CDR1 is LNHDA and CDR2 is SQIVND (reference sequence). The CDR3 extends over 14 amino acids. The CDR3 sequence: CASSITGGAGGYTF. The CDR3 DNA reads as TGTGCCAGTAGTATAACAGGGGGCGCAGGTGGCTACACCTTC.

The J gene is TRBJ2-7, the V gene TRBV19; D is unclear. CDR1 and CDR2 from the germline V gene are LNHDA and SQIVND (reference sequence). Trimming cost V 6 bases and J 7 bases, with 25 bases left between them. The CDR3 is 16 residues long. The CDR3, as DNA: TGTGCCAGTAGCCAGCAAGAAAACGAGCTCCGTTGGGAGCAGTACTTC. Translated: CASSQQENELRWEQYF.

This clone was counted once. The chain joins TRBV24-1 to TRBJ2-1, with 13 nucleotides matching TRBD2. The J segment lost 11 bases and the V segment lost 1 base, leaving 4 bases of the junction unmatched. Germline assignment: CDR1 KGHDR and CDR2 SFDVKD. This CDR3 has 15 amino acids. CDR3 residues: CATSDFPGTSGKQFF. The CDR3 coding sequence is TGTGCCACCAGTGATTTCCCCGGGACTAGCGGGAAGCAGTTCTTC.

This chain joins TRBV6-2 or TRBV6-3 and TRBJ2-1; 16 bases are a match to TRBD2. V was clipped by 6 bases and J by 14 bases; unmatched bases: 10. The V gene's germline CDR1 is MNHEY and CDR2 SVGEGT. The length of the CDR3 is 15 residues. CDR3 protein: CASSLGTSGRALEFF. DNA for the CDR3: TGTGCCAGCAGCCTGGGGACTAGCGGGAGGGCTTTGGAGTTCTTC.

The chain joins TRBV5-1 to TRBJ2-5, with 11 positions matching TRBD2. Trimming took 2 bases from V and 2 from J; bases not matched to a gene: 2. CDR3 size: 15 residues. Germline-derived CDR1 and CDR2 are SGHRS and YFSETQ. Here the CDR3 reads CASSLLAGAQETQYF. The DNA of the CDR3 is TGCGCCAGCAGCTTACTAGCGGGAGCTCAAGAGACCCAGTACTTC.

J is TRBJ2-3 and V is TRBV3-1 (or the pseudogene TRBV3-2); 8 positions match TRBD2. The CDR3 is 17 residues long. The junction had 16 bases not matched to a gene; V was cut back by 2 bases and J by 9 bases. Germline CDR1 reads LGHDT; CDR2 reads YNNKEL (reference sequence). The CDR3 reads CASSQPTSVRGVVTQYF. The CDR3 coding sequence is TGTGCCAGCAGCCAACCGACTAGCGTGAGGGGGGTAGTCACGCAGTATTTT.

The V call is TRBV28, the J call TRBJ2-1; unclear D gene. Deletions cut 3 bases from V and 12 bases from J, with 12 bases between. The length of the CDR3 is 12 residues. The germline V gene has CDR1 MDHEN and CDR2 SYDVKM. The CDR3 here is CASSFQEPGQFF. The CDR3 nucleotides read TGTGCCAGCAGTTTTCAGGAACCAGGGCAGTTCTTC.

The chain has TRBV18 and TRBJ1-3; D unresolved. Trimming pared 5 bases from V and 1 base from J, leaving 15 bases between. This CDR3 is built from 16 residues. Germline CDR1 KGHSH, CDR2 LQKENI. The CDR3 DNA is TGTGCCAGCTCAACATCCATATCGGAATCTGGAAACACCATATATTTT. This translates into CASSTSISESGNTIYF.

This sequence joins TRBV12-3 or TRBV12-4 and TRBJ1-4; no clear D. V was trimmed by 5 bases and J by 3 bases, leaving 7 bases between them. This CDR3 has 13 amino acids. The CDR3 spells CASSPPANEKLFF. The CDR3 nucleotides read TGTGCCAGCAGTCCCCCAGCTAATGAAAAACTGTTTTTT.

This chain uses TRBV6-1 with TRBJ2-7; 9 nucleotides line up with TRBD1. Germline trimming cut 0 bases from V and 6 bases from J; bases unmatched to any gene: 6. Germline V lookup: CDR1 MNHNS, CDR2 SASEGT. This CDR3 has 15 residues. DNA for the CDR3: TGTGCCAGCAGTGAAGCGAGTGGGACAGGGCGCGAGCAGTACTTC. This sequence encodes CASSEASGTGREQYF.